This T cell receptor (beta chain) was recovered during a study of T cell responses to AZD1222 COVID-19 vaccine (dated by TCRdb to the early 2020s). Notes on the research overall: TCR sequencing was performed for 233 trial participants, of whom some 200 were given two doses of AZD1222 and some 26 were given two doses of MenACWY control vaccine. Trial participants were enrolled by age into subgroups of 18-55, 56-69 and 70-plus years, and 148, 28 and 57 TCR-sequenced participants, respectively, were included in these subgroups.

This clone was counted between two and nine times. There is no known antigen for this receptor. Base-call qualities are not available, and no considerably larger clone is one nucleotide away. The paper as a whole reports these results and caveats: After two AZD1222 doses, spike-specific TCR breadth and depth were significantly higher than at day 0 and than in MenACWY recipients. Participants were mostly white British and included more females than males, and it was suggested by the authors that clonal diversity may have been underestimated. The vaccine-associated CD4 TCRs covered the entire spike protein, and the dominant responses fell in regions 160-218 and 743-854. Conclusions about previously exposed vaccinees were limited because only 6 or 7 AZD1222 recipients were SARS-CoV-2 seropositive at baseline. Because no samples from the day 14 peak response were available, repertoires could be characterized only after the peak T cell response. Epitopes outside the regions mutated in the B.1.351 and B.1.1.7 variants were reportedly recognized by nearly half of the unique spike-specific TCRs. In the small 56-69-year group, the increase in depth fell short of significance, most likely because of low power.

The germline V gene encodes CDR1 LNHDA and CDR2 SQIVND (reference sequence). There are 13 amino acids in the CDR3, from cysteine to phenylalanine inclusive. CDR3 DNA only is kept here, 39 bases in frame from base 1. V is cut back by 5 bases and J by 5 bases, with 2 bases in the junction unmatched. The CDR3 regions of human TCRbeta chains were analyzed by immunosequencing. In the original analysis: TCRs in the repertoires were matched against a reference library of SARS-CoV-2-specific TCRs that had been generated with the MIRA antigen-specificity platform. Breadth meant the fraction of unique TCRs that were SARS-CoV-2-associated, whereas depth meant the fraction of total T cells that were SARS-CoV-2-associated. Using the MIRA data, each spike-specific TCR was assigned both to the spike region to which the TCR was reactive and to a CD4 or CD8 class. Log10-transformed breadth and depth values were compared by one-way ANOVA with Sidak's multiple comparisons tests. TCRdb took this table from immuneACCESS and kept in-frame rearrangements with V and J called. Such tables lack part of the clones; where checked against another copy, unresolved V genes explain under half of the gap, and the rest is unexplained. V and J calls and clone size are copied from that table; D and trimming were computed from the DNA. The sample table shows 120,000 to 150,000 clones, and 75% to 90% are seen once. The top ten constitute around 4.1% of the sample.

In the paper's terms, the time point label means: baseline before first vaccination. Read against the paper, the sample's treatment or condition label means: meningococcal conjugate vaccine given as trial control. Samples from vaccinated people were obtained from the UK trials COV001 and COV002, which included a single-blind randomized controlled phase 2/3 trial of AZD1222 (ChAdOx1 nCoV-19) in healthy adults. Trial participant PBMC samples were collected at day 0 and day 28 after the second dose for TCRbeta chain sequencing. This sequence uses TRBV19 and TRBJ1-2; 10 bases in the junction line up with TRBD1. The sample was peripheral blood, taken on day 0 of MenACWY control vaccination. The source of this sequence is an adult in good health. The DNA is as follows: TGTGCCAGTAGTCGGGGACAGGGGTATGGCTACACCTTC. Its translation is CASSRGQGYGYTF.